The 4 T cell receptor beta chains in this list originate from one sample, sequenced in a study of CD8 T cells in ankylosing spondylitis. Study outcomes and limitations: Ankylosing spondylitis blood appeared to carry a characteristic TCR beta motif of fewer than 10 highly homologous variants.

For these receptors, no antigen is known. TCRdb redid the calling of the 5' RACE reads with MiXCR, one entry per CDR3 protein. The sample lists around 540,000 distinct CDR3 sequences, roughly 13% seen once, with almost 7% in the top ten. The specimen sequenced was blood, either unsorted or a sorted T cell fraction (not recorded which). Every receptor here comes from a male donor with ankylosing spondylitis.

The chain combines TRBV19 with TRBJ2-1; TRBD1 is a possible D gene (6 bases). Germline lookup yields CDR1 LNHDA and CDR2 SQIVND (reference sequence). With 9 bases removed from V and 3 bases from J, the gap between germline ends came to 15 bases. The CDR3 extends over 14 amino acids. In nucleotides, the CDR3 is TGTGCCAGCAGACCCGGGACAAACTACAATGAGCAGTTCTTC. Translating gives CASRPGTNYNEQFF.

This clonotype was observed a handful of times. The chain uses TRBV20-1 and TRBJ2-2; 9 positions match TRBD1. V gave up 4 bases and J gave up 5 bases; unmatched junction bases: 5. CDR1 DFQATT and CDR2 SNEGSKA come from the germline V gene (reference sequence). This CDR3 has 14 residues. This chain's CDR3 is CSAIRDRETGELFF. In nucleotides, the CDR3 is TGCAGTGCTATAAGGGACAGGGAGACCGGGGAGCTGTTTTTT.

This chain joins TRBV5-1 and TRBJ2-2; the match to TRBD1 covers 8 bases. Germline V gives CDR1 SGHRS, CDR2 YFSETQ. The V gene end was trimmed by 4 bases and the J gene end by 4 bases; junction bases not matched to a gene: 6. The CDR3 runs to 15 residues. The CDR3 here is CASSPGQATTGELFF. The DNA of the CDR3 is TGCGCCAGCAGCCCGGGACAGGCAACCACCGGGGAGCTGTTTTTT.

This clonotype appeared many times. CDR3 in amino acids: CASSLRGDNSPLHF. The CDR3 region has the DNA TGTGCCAGCAGCCTCCGGGGCGACAATTCACCCCTCCACTTT. This chain uses TRBV7-9 with TRBJ1-6; possibly TRBD1 for D (5 bases). The CDR3 covers 14 residues. The V end lost 5 bases, the J end lost 7 bases, and 12 bases lay between the germline ends. The germline V gene has CDR1 SEHNR and CDR2 FQNEAQ (reference sequence).